These T cell receptor beta chains were read from a single sample in a study of cytomegalovirus exposure and HLA in healthy donors. Profiled with immunoSEQ multiplex PCR; TCRdb holds only in-frame clones, not every one. The repertoire includes about 110,000 clones, about three quarters of them detected once, and 1.3% sits in the top ten. Sequencing was performed on PBMCs. Receptors originate from a woman aged 25 to 45 in good health and CMV-seronegative. Each CDR3 is given with its conserved first and last residue. D genes are given only for firm matches. Some rows have no size entry. The others give once, few or many, or a class for an expanded clone.

abundance,v_gene,j_gene,d_gene,CDR3aa,CDR3nt
-,TRBV14,TRBJ2-3,TRBD1,CASSRTGGDTDTQYF,TGTGCCAGCAGCCGGACAGGGGGTGACACAGATACGCAGTATTTT
-,TRBV18,TRBJ2-5,-,CASSRRLEQETQYF,TGTGCCAGCTCAAGGAGACTTGAGCAAGAGACCCAGTACTTC
-,TRBV7-2,TRBJ2-7,TRBD1,CASSLSTGGYEQYF,TGTGCCAGCAGCTTAAGTACAGGGGGCTACGAGCAGTACTTC
-,TRBV29-1,TRBJ2-3,TRBD2,CSVVRLAGGWDTQYF,TGCAGCGTTGTGAGGCTAGCGGGAGGGTGGGATACGCAGTATTTT
-,TRBV7-9,TRBJ1-5,-,CASSLALIPGLRNHQPQHF,TGTGCCAGCAGCTTAGCCCTTATCCCGGGACTCCGGAACCATCAGCCCCAGCATTTT
-,TRBV29-1,TRBJ2-2,TRBD2,CSAILAGEHTGELFF,TGCAGCGCCATACTAGCGGGGGAGCACACCGGGGAGCTGTTTTTT
-,TRBV5-4,TRBJ1-1,-,CASSWGQLNTEAFF,TGTGCCAGCAGCTGGGGACAATTGAACACTGAAGCTTTCTTT
few,TRBV13,TRBJ2-7,-,CASSLGRGWTYEQYF,TGTGCCAGCAGCTTAGGCCGGGGGTGGACTTACGAGCAGTACTTC
once,TRBV5-1,TRBJ1-1,-,CASTTGKLRYEEEAFF,TGCGCCAGCACCACAGGGAAGCTACGGTACGAAGAGGAAGCTTTCTTT
-,TRBV28,TRBJ1-5,-,CASRGGQPQHF,TGTGCCAGCAGAGGAGGCCAGCCCCAGCATTTT
-,TRBV27,TRBJ2-2,-,CASSLGVNTGELFF,TGTGCCAGCAGTTTAGGAGTGAACACCGGGGAGCTGTTTTTT
-,TRBV6-1,TRBJ1-5,TRBD1,CASREGTVSNQPQHF,TGTGCCAGCAGGGAAGGGACAGTCAGCAATCAGCCCCAGCATTTT
few,TRBV5-4,TRBJ1-1,-,CASSLYTANTEAFF,TGTGCCAGCAGCTTGTACACAGCGAACACTGAAGCTTTCTTT
-,TRBV18,TRBJ1-1,-,CASSVGRGRAEAFF,TGTGCCAGCTCAGTGGGCAGGGGCAGGGCTGAAGCTTTCTTT
few,TRBV4-1,TRBJ2-1,TRBD2,CASSFHGLAGGVGVRNEQFF,TGCGCCAGCAGCTTTCACGGACTAGCGGGAGGGGTAGGGGTTCGCAATGAGCAGTTCTTC
-,TRBV29-1,TRBJ1-1,TRBD1,CSSRQGLNTEAFF,TGCAGCTCCAGACAGGGGCTGAACACTGAAGCTTTCTTT
-,TRBV11-2,TRBJ1-4,TRBD1,CASSRGQLNEKLFF,TGTGCCAGCAGCCGGGGACAGCTTAATGAAAAACTGTTTTTT
few,TRBV2,TRBJ2-6,TRBD1,CASSGTGGFGANVLTF,TGTGCCAGTTCCGGGACAGGGGGCTTCGGGGCCAACGTCCTGACTTTC
-,TRBV4-3,TRBJ2-7,TRBD1,CASSQEGQGAYEQYF,TGCGCCAGCAGCCAAGAGGGACAGGGGGCCTACGAGCAGTACTTC
once,TRBV9,TRBJ2-7,TRBD1,CASSVGPGTGPREQYF,TGTGCCAGCAGCGTAGGACCCGGGACAGGCCCACGCGAGCAGTACTTC
-,TRBV13,TRBJ2-7,-,CASSLWGRSSYEQYF,TGTGCCAGCAGCTTGTGGGGGCGAAGCTCCTACGAGCAGTACTTC
-,TRBV29-1,TRBJ1-2,TRBD1,CSGSTGHPGYTF,TGCAGCGGTTCGACAGGGCACCCTGGCTACACCTTC
few,TRBV7-9,TRBJ1-1,-,CASSLSPVGHMNTEAFF,TGTGCCAGCAGCCTATCGCCCGTGGGACACATGAACACTGAAGCTTTCTTT
-,TRBV28,TRBJ2-7,TRBD1,CASRPLRQGPYEQYF,TGTGCCAGCAGACCCTTACGACAGGGACCCTACGAGCAGTACTTC
-,TRBV2,TRBJ1-2,TRBD1,CASSAQGAYGYTF,TGTGCCAGCAGCGCACAGGGGGCATACGGCTACACCTTC
-,TRBV28,TRBJ1-5,-,CASSLGLPPQHF,TGTGCCAGCAGCCTCGGACTCCCGCCCCAGCATTTT
-,TRBV6-5,TRBJ2-7,-,CASSYAVGFEYEQYF,TGTGCCAGCAGTTACGCGGTCGGGTTTGAGTACGAGCAGTACTTC
-,TRBV7-7,TRBJ2-5,-,CASSPMVRYQETQYF,TGTGCTAGCAGCCCGATGGTCCGGTACCAAGAGACCCAGTACTTC
-,TRBV30,TRBJ2-3,TRBD1,CAWSVSRGSTDTQYF,TGTGCCTGGAGTGTAAGCAGGGGGAGCACAGATACGCAGTATTTT
-,TRBV29-1,TRBJ1-5,TRBD1,CSVTQGLSNQPQHF,TGCAGCGTAACACAGGGGCTCAGCAATCAGCCCCAGCATTTT
-,TRBV10-3,TRBJ1-1,-,CAISESGGGNAAEAFF,TGTGCCATCAGTGAGTCGGGAGGAGGCAATGCCGCTGAAGCTTTCTTT
-,TRBV29-1,TRBJ1-2,-,CSVEDGQLYGYTF,TGCAGCGTTGAAGATGGACAACTCTATGGCTACACCTTC